These 9 T cell receptor beta chains share one sample of origin, sequenced in a study of T-cell reconstitution after alpha-beta-depleted transplantation in children. Unique molecular identifiers were built into the TCRbeta library. Via MiXCR, TCRdb re-called the PCR reads, giving one row per CDR3 protein. Among some 350,000 distinct CDR3 sequences listed, about 9.3% were seen once. This sample comprised PBMCs from the stem cell graft donor, obtained from the stem cell graft. These receptors originate from a human donor who donated a stem cell graft to a child with acute lymphoblastic leukemia.

The V and J genes are TRBV5-1 and TRBJ2-1, with TRBD1 matching over 12 bases. From germline, CDR1 is SGHRS and CDR2 YFSETQ. There are 15 residues in the CDR3. V trimming: 4 bases; J trimming: 6 bases; junction bases outside the gene matches: 5. CDR3 bases: TGCGCCAGCAGCACGGGACAGGGGGCGCGCAATGAGCAGTTCTTC. This sequence encodes CASSTGQGARNEQFF. Drawing the rest from reference TRBV5-1 and TRBJ2-1, the complete variable domain is KAGVTQTPRYLIKTRGQQVTLSCSPISGHRSVSWYQQTPGQGLQFLFEYFSETQRNKGNFPGRFSGRQFSNSRSEMNVSTLELGDSALYLCASSTGQGARNEQFFGPGTRLTVL.

The genes are TRBV3-1 and TRBJ1-2; D possibly corresponds to TRBD1 (6 bases). CDR3 length: 15 amino acids. Germline assignment: CDR1 LGHDT and CDR2 YNNKEL (reference sequence). V dropped 1 base and J dropped 4 bases, with 13 bases sitting between them. The CDR3 DNA sequence: TGTGCCAGCAGCCAAGGACGTACAGGGATCTATGGCTACACCTTC. It specifies CASSQGRTGIYGYTF.

This clonotype was observed at least ten times. The J gene is TRBJ2-5, the V gene TRBV11-2; the D gene is possibly TRBD2 (5 bases). The CDR3 has 13 amino acids. V was trimmed by 8 bases and J by 4 bases, leaving 14 bases between them. Germline lookup yields CDR1 SGHAT and CDR2 FQNNGV. CDR3 bases: TGTGCCAGCGCCCTGGTGGCGGGAGAGACCCAGTACTTC. Amino acid sequence: CASALVAGETQYF. The variable domain in full, with the rest retrieved from reference TRBV11-2 and TRBJ2-5, is EAGVAQSPRYKIIEKRQSVAFWCNPISGHATLYWYQQILGQGPKLLIQFQNNGVVDDSQLPKDRFSAERLKGVDSTLKIQPAKLEDSAVYLCASALVAGETQYFGPGTRLLVL.

In its sample, this clonotype was seen a few times. The V gene is TRBV10-3, the J gene TRBJ1-6; a weak D match, TRBD1 (5 bases). This CDR3 contains 17 residues. CDR1 and CDR2 from the germline V gene are ENHRY and SYGVKD. V gave up 0 bases and J gave up 9 bases, with 18 bases separating them. The CDR3 region is CAISESALRRGGSPLHF. The CDR3 nucleotides read TGTGCCATCAGTGAGTCAGCGCTTCGGAGGGGAGGTTCACCCCTCCACTTT.

This clonotype was observed a handful of times. The V call is TRBV24-1, the J call TRBJ1-5, with D perhaps TRBD1 (6 bases). The V gene lost 9 bases and the J gene lost 0 bases, with 17 bases spanning the gap. Germline CDR1 and CDR2: KGHDR and SFDVKD. This CDR3 spans 16 amino acids. The CDR3 nucleotides are TGTGCCACCTTTGGACAGCGATTTAGTAGCAATCAGCCCCAGCATTTT. It codes for CATFGQRFSSNQPQHF.

This chain connects TRBV5-1 to TRBJ2-2, with D hard to call. The germline gives CDR1 SGHRS, CDR2 YFSETQ. Trimming removed 0 bases from V and 7 bases from J, with 7 bases in between. There are 13 residues in the CDR3. The CDR3 sequence is CASSLVGLGELFF. As DNA, the CDR3 is TGCGCCAGCAGCTTGGTGGGTCTCGGGGAGCTGTTTTTT.

This sequence joins TRBV6-2 or TRBV6-3 and TRBJ2-7; D is uncertain. Trimming removed 7 bases from V and 5 bases from J, with 15 bases in between. The CDR3 is made up of 13 amino acids. Germline V gene data show CDR1 as MNHEY and CDR2 as SVGEGT. As DNA, the CDR3 is TGTGCCAGCACCACCGAACTCCCGGACGAGCAGTACTTC. Protein product: CASTTELPDEQYF.

The V and J genes are TRBV6-2 or TRBV6-3 and TRBJ2-1; D gene ambiguous. Trimming cost V 0 bases and J 5 bases, with 2 bases left between them. This CDR3 has 12 amino acids. Germline V gives CDR1 MNHEY, CDR2 SVGEGT. The CDR3 nucleotides read TGTGCCAGCAGTTACTCGAACAATGAGCAGTTCTTC. Translating gives CASSYSNNEQFF.

The genes are TRBV12-3 or TRBV12-4 and TRBJ2-7; 7 nucleotides align to TRBD2. V shed 5 bases, J shed 3 bases, and the junction held 7 bases outside the gene matches. The CDR3 consists of 14 residues. The CDR3 spells CASSPTAGYYEQYF. For the CDR3, the DNA is TGTGCCAGCAGTCCCACAGCGGGATACTACGAGCAGTACTTC.